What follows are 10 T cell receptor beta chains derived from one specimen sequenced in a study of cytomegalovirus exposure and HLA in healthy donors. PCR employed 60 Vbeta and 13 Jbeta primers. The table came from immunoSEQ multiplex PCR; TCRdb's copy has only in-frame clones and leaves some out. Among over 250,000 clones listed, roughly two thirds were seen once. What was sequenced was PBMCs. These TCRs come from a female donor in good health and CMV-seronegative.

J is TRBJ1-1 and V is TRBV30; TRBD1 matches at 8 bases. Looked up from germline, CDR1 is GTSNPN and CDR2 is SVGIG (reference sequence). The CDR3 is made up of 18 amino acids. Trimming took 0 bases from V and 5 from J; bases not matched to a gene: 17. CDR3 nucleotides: TGTGCCTGGAGTGTACAGGGGGGGAGACAGTTGCGGCGGACTGAAGCTTTCTTT. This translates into CAWSVQGGRQLRRTEAFF.

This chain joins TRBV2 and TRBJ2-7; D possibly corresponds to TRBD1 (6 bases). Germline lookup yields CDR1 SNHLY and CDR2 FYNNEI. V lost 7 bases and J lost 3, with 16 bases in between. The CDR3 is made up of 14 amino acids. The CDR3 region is CASNEDSKGYEQYF. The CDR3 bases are TGTGCCAGCAACGAGGACAGCAAGGGCTACGAGCAGTACTTC.

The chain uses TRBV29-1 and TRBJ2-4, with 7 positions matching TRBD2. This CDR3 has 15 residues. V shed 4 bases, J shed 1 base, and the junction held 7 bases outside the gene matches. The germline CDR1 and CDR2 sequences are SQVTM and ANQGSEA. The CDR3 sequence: CSVGSGTGAKNIQYF. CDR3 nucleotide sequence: TGCAGCGTTGGGAGCGGGACGGGGGCCAAAAACATTCAGTACTTC.

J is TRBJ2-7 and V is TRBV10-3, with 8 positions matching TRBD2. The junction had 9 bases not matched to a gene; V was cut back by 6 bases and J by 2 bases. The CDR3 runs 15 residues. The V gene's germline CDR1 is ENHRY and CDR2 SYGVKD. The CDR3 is CAISQGLASTYEQYF. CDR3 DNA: TGTGCCATCAGCCAAGGACTAGCCTCCACCTACGAGCAGTACTTC.

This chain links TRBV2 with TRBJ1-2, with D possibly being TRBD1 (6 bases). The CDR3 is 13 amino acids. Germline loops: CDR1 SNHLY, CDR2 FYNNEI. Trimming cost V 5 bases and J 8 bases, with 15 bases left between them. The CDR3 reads CASSYREHNGYTF. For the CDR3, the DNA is TGTGCCAGCAGTTACAGGGAGCATAACGGCTACACCTTC. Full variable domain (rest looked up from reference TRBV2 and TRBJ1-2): EPEVTQTPSHQVTQMGQEVILRCVPISNHLYFYWYRQILGQKVEFLVSFYNNEISEKSEIFDDQFSVERPDGSNFTLKIRSTKLEDSAMYFCASSYREHNGYTFGSGTRLTVV.

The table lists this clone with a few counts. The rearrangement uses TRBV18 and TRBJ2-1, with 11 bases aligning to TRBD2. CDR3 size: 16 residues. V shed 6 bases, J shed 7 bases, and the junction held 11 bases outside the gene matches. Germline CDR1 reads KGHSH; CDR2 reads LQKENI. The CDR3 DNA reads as TGTGCCAGCTCCCAAAAGGTAGCGGGAGGGCCTAATGAGCAGTTCTTC. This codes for CASSQKVAGGPNEQFF.

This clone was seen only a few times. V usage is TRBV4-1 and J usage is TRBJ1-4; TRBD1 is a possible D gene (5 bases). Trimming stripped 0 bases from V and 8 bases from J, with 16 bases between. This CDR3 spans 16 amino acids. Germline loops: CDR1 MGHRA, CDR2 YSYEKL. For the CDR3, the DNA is TGCGCCAGCAGCCAAGATCGGGGGAATTCGGGCGAAAAACTGTTTTTT. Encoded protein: CASSQDRGNSGEKLFF.

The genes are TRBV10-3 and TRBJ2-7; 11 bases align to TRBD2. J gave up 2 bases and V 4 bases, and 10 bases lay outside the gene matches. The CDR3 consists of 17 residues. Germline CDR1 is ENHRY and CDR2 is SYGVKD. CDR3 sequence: CAISGGLAGGTTYEQYF. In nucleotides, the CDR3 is TGTGCCATCAGTGGAGGGCTAGCGGGAGGTACCACCTACGAGCAGTACTTC.

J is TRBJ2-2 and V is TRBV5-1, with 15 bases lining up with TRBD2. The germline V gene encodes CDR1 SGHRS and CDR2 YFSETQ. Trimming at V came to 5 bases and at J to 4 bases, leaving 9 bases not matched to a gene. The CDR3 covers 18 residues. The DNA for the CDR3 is TGCGCCAGCAGTTTTGGACTAGCGGGAGGGCCGGGCACCGGGGAGCTGTTTTTT. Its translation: CASSFGLAGGPGTGELFF.

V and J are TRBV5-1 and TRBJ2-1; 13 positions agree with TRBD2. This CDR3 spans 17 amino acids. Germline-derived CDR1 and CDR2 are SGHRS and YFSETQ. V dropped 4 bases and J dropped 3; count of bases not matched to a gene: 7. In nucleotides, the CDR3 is TGCGCCAGCAGCCTCCGGACTAGCGGGAGAAGCTACAATGAGCAGTTCTTC. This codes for CASSLRTSGRSYNEQFF.